This TCR beta chain was sequenced during a study of control samples from healthy donors and cancer patients (dated by TCRdb to about 2020). The library came from the immunoSEQ multiplex PCR assay. TCRdb limited this immuneACCESS table to in-frame rearrangements with V and J called. A share of clones is missing; checked studies link under half to unresolved V genes, and the rest is unexplained. Here the sample has about 120,000 clones; approximately 88% occur a single time. 3.4% of the sample comes from the top ten. For this clone: No cognate antigen has been identified for it. No clone much larger than this one lies a single base away; base qualities are absent.

According to the germline V gene (reference sequence), CDR1 reads LNHDA and CDR2 reads SQIVND. V is pruned by 4 bases and J by 2 bases, leaving 3 bases of the junction without a gene match. Including the terminal cysteine and phenylalanine, the CDR3 comprises 15 residues. Just CDR3 DNA is preserved here, 45 bases in frame from base 1. The chain employs TRBV19 and TRBJ1-5, with 9 bases aligning to TRBD1. The sequence came from a man in his forties in good health. Sequencing was done on a sample of blood. The sequenced DNA: TGTGCCAGTAGTAACGACAGGGGGGGCAATCAGCCCCAGCATTTT. This translates into CASSNDRGGNQPQHF.